These T cell receptor beta chains were read from a single sample in a study of T cells in localized non-small cell lung cancer. Method: immunoSEQ multiplex PCR; TCRdb's copy keeps in-frame clones and lacks some. There are more than 100,000 clones in the sample; roughly nine tenths occur only once, and around 1.7% lies in the top ten. Sequencing was performed on peripheral blood, taken before any cancer treatment. The receptors stem from a female donor of 60 years or more with stage I lung adenocarcinoma. CDR3s include the opening cysteine and the closing phenylalanine or tryptophan. A D gene is named only where the DNA matches it firmly. Only some rows state a clone size, as once, few, many or a class for expanded clones.

CDR3aa	CDR3nt	j_gene	d_gene	v_gene	abundance
CASSLWDRDEETQYF	TGTGCCAGCAGTTTATGGGACAGGGACGAAGAGACCCAGTACTTC	TRBJ2-5	TRBD1	TRBV28	-
CSAKGPNEQFF	TGCAGTGCCAAAGGTCCAAATGAGCAGTTCTTC	TRBJ2-1	-	TRBV20-1	-
CASSLGGGASYGYTF	TGTGCCAGCAGCTTGGGAGGGGGCGCATCCTATGGCTACACCTTC	TRBJ1-2	TRBD1	TRBV5-4	-
CASTKRGAGIYQETQYF	TGTGCCAGCACAAAAAGGGGGGCGGGGATATACCAAGAGACCCAGTACTTC	TRBJ2-5	-	TRBV2	-
CSVADNEQFF	TGCAGCGTTGCGGACAATGAGCAGTTCTTC	TRBJ2-1	-	TRBV29-1	-
CASSDGSGYNEQFF	TGTGCCAGCAGCGATGGTAGCGGATACAATGAGCAGTTCTTC	TRBJ2-1	-	TRBV9	-
CASSLGIQGARGYTF	TGTGCCAGCAGCTTAGGGATTCAGGGGGCTAGGGGCTACACCTTC	TRBJ1-2	TRBD1	TRBV7-8	-
CASSETGFSSYEQYF	TGTGCCAGCAGTGAGACAGGTTTTAGCTCCTACGAGCAGTACTTC	TRBJ2-7	-	TRBV28	-
CASFLLGGFVHEQYF	TGTGCCAGCTTCCTTTTGGGGGGGTTCGTACACGAGCAGTACTTC	TRBJ2-7	TRBD2	TRBV27	-
CASSGLDSNQPQHF	TGTGCCAGCAGCGGGCTGGATAGCAATCAGCCCCAGCATTTT	TRBJ1-5	-	TRBV27	-
CASSLGGGTEAFF	TGTGCCAGCAGCTTGGGAGGGGGCACTGAAGCTTTCTTT	TRBJ1-1	-	TRBV7-2	-
CARSFQTNLRDSDSNQPQHF	TGTGCCAGAAGCTTTCAGACTAATCTGAGGGATTCTGATAGCAATCAGCCCCAGCATTTT	TRBJ1-5	-	TRBV5-3	-
CASSVEGGQGYRDTQYF	TGTGCCAGCAGCGTAGAAGGGGGACAGGGTTATAGGGATACGCAGTATTTT	TRBJ2-3	TRBD1	TRBV9	-
CASSLRGRASYEQYF	TGTGCCAGCAGCTTAAGAGGTCGGGCCTCCTACGAGCAGTACTTC	TRBJ2-7	-	TRBV7-8	-
CASSFKGLAGGGHNEKLFF	TGTGCCAGCAGTTTTAAAGGTTTAGCAGGGGGCGGCCATAATGAAAAACTGTTTTTT	TRBJ1-4	TRBD1	TRBV28	-
CASKIGGGSNQPQHF	TGTGCCAGCAAGATCGGAGGGGGGAGCAATCAGCCCCAGCATTTT	TRBJ1-5	-	TRBV6-6	once
CASRGYGASPLHF	TGTGCCAGCAGGGGTTATGGGGCTTCACCCCTCCACTTT	TRBJ1-6	-	TRBV6-1	-
CASSLAAGVYNEQFF	TGCGCCAGCAGCTTGGCAGCGGGAGTCTACAATGAGCAGTTCTTC	TRBJ2-1	TRBD2	TRBV5-1	-
CASSLGSGTSYEQYF	TGCGCCAGCAGCTTGGGTAGCGGGACCTCCTACGAGCAGTACTTC	TRBJ2-7	TRBD2	TRBV5-1	once
CASSRTSNNSPLHF	TGTGCCAGCAGCCGGACAAGTAATAATTCACCCCTCCACTTT	TRBJ1-6	-	TRBV5-4	-
CAWNSVHGLGAFF	TGTGCCTGGAACTCAGTCCATGGGTTAGGGGCTTTCTTT	TRBJ1-1	-	TRBV30	-
CASSQLGGRLEAFF	TGCGCCAGCAGCCAATTGGGGGGGCGCCTTGAAGCTTTCTTT	TRBJ1-1	-	TRBV4-1	-
CASSPDTSGTQYF	TGTGCCAGCAGCCCCGACACCTCAGGGACCCAGTACTTC	TRBJ2-5	-	TRBV6-6	-
CASTSAGQGVINQPQHF	TGTGCCAGCACCTCTGCCGGACAGGGGGTGATCAATCAGCCCCAGCATTTT	TRBJ1-5	TRBD1	TRBV27	-
CASSPQASTDTQYF	TGCGCCAGCAGCCCCCAGGCTAGCACAGATACGCAGTATTTT	TRBJ2-3	-	TRBV5-1	-
CATSLSGTGAVEQFF	TGTGCCACCAGCTTATCCGGGACAGGGGCGGTTGAGCAGTTCTTC	TRBJ2-1	TRBD1	TRBV15	-
CASRPSPGRGGHSNQPQHF	TGCGCCAGCAGACCTTCCCCGGGGAGGGGCGGCCATAGCAATCAGCCCCAGCATTTT	TRBJ1-5	-	TRBV10-2	-
CASSPYGDRKAFF	TGTGCCAGCAGCCCCTACGGAGACAGAAAAGCTTTCTTT	TRBJ1-1	-	TRBV7-6	-
CASSLQGQTNYGYTF	TGCGCCAGCAGCTTACAGGGGCAGACTAACTATGGCTACACCTTC	TRBJ1-2	TRBD1	TRBV5-1	-
CASMRQSHEKLFF	TGTGCCAGCATGAGGCAGAGCCACGAAAAACTGTTTTTT	TRBJ1-4	-	TRBV2	-
CASSLKTSGISNEQFF	TGTGCCAGCAGCTTAAAGACTAGCGGGATTAGCAATGAGCAGTTCTTC	TRBJ2-1	TRBD2	TRBV7-3	once
CASSQGTGIYYGYTF	TGCGCCAGCAGCCAGGGGACAGGGATCTACTATGGCTACACCTTC	TRBJ1-2	TRBD1	TRBV4-1	few
CASRAGGPTQYF	TGCGCCAGCAGGGCGGGAGGGCCTACGCAGTATTTT	TRBJ2-3	TRBD2	TRBV5-1	-
CAWSGRDEQYF	TGTGCCTGGTCCGGGCGGGACGAGCAGTACTTC	TRBJ2-7	-	TRBV30	-
CASSPWGDRGTEAFF	TGTGCCAGCAGTCCGTGGGGGGACAGGGGCACTGAAGCTTTCTTT	TRBJ1-1	TRBD1	TRBV6-1	-
CASSLGTFAYEQYF	TGTGCCAGCAGTTTAGGGACCTTCGCCTACGAGCAGTACTTC	TRBJ2-7	-	TRBV28	-
CASSLTSGYLDTQYF	TGTGCCAGCAGCTTGACTAGCGGGTACTTAGATACGCAGTATTTT	TRBJ2-3	TRBD2	TRBV9	-
CASSPATRQLAYNEQFF	TGTGCCAGCTCACCCGCGACTCGGCAGCTGGCCTACAATGAGCAGTTCTTC	TRBJ2-1	-	TRBV18	once
CASSASGAGVNGELFF	TGTGCCAGCAGCGCCAGCGGCGCGGGAGTAAATGGGGAGCTGTTTTTT	TRBJ2-2	TRBD2	TRBV9	once
CASSLLGDEQYF	TGTGCCAGCAGCTTGCTAGGCGACGAGCAGTACTTC	TRBJ2-7	-	TRBV7-9	-
CASTGQGVWGYTF	TGTGCCAGCACTGGACAGGGAGTCTGGGGCTACACCTTC	TRBJ1-2	TRBD1	TRBV25-1	-
CAISAGDRGYEQYF	TGTGCCATCAGTGCAGGGGACAGGGGCTACGAGCAGTACTTC	TRBJ2-7	TRBD1	TRBV10-3	-
CASSQMWRAQNEQYF	TGCGCCAGCAGCCAGATGTGGAGGGCCCAGAACGAGCAGTACTTC	TRBJ2-7	-	TRBV4-1	-
CASSQVLAARYEQYF	TGTGCCAGCAGCCAAGTACTAGCGGCCCGGTACGAGCAGTACTTC	TRBJ2-7	TRBD2	TRBV14	-
CASSENRGNEQFF	TGTGCCAGCAGTGAAAACAGGGGCAATGAGCAGTTCTTC	TRBJ2-1	TRBD1	TRBV25-1	-